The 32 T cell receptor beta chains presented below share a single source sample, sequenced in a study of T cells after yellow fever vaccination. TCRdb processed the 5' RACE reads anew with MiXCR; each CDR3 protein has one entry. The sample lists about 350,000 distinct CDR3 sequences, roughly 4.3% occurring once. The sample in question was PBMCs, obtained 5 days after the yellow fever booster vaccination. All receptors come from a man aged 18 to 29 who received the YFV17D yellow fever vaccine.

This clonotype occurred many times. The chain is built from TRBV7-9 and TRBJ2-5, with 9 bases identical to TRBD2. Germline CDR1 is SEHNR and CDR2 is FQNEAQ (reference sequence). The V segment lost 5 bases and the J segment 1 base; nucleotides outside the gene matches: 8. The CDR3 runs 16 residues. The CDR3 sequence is CASSRYQGLAQETQYF. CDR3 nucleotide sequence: TGTGCCAGCAGCCGGTACCAGGGACTAGCCCAAGAGACCCAGTACTTC.

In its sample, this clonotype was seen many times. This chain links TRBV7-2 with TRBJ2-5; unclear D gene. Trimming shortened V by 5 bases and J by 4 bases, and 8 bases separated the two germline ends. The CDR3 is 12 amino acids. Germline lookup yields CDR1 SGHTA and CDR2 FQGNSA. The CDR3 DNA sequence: TGTGCCAGCAGCCCCGATATAGAGACCCAGTACTTC. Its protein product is CASSPDIETQYF.

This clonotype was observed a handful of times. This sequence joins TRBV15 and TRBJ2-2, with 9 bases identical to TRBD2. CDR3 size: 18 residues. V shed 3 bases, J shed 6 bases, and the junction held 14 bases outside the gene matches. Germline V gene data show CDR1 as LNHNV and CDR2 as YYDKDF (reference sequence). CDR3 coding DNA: TGTGCCACCAGCAGGGATGGGGTTCCAGCGGGGGGCCCCGGGGAGCTGTTTTTT. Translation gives CATSRDGVPAGGPGELFF.

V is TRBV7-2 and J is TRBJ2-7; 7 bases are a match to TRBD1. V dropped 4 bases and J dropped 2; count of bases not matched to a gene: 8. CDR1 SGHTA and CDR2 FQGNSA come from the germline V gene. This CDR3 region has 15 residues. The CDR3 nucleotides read TGTGCCAGCAGCTGGGAGACAGGGACCACCTACGAGCAGTACTTC. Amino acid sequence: CASSWETGTTYEQYF.

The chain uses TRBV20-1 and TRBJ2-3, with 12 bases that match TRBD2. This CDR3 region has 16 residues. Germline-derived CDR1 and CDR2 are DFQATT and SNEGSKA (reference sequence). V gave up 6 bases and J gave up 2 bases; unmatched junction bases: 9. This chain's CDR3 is CSASPTSGGTTDTQYF. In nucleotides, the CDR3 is TGCAGTGCCAGCCCTACTAGCGGGGGGACCACAGATACGCAGTATTTT.

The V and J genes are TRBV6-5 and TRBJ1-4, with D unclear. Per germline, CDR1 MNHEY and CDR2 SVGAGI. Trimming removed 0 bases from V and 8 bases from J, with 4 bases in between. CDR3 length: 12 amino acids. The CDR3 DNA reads TGTGCCAGCAGTTACTCGGCCGAAAAACTGTTTTTT. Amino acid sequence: CASSYSAEKLFF.

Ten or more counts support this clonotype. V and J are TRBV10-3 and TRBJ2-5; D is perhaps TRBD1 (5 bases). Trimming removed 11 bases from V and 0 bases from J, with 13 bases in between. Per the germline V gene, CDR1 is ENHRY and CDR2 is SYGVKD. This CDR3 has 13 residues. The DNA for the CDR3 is TGTGCCGGGGCCGGAGCTGACCAAGAGACCCAGTACTTC. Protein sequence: CAGAGADQETQYF.

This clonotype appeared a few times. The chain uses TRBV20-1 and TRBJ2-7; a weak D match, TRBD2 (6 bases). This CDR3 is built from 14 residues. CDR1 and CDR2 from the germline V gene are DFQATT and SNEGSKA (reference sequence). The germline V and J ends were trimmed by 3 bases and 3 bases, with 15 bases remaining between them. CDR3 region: CSASAGTLNYEQYF. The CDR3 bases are TGCAGTGCTAGTGCCGGGACTTTGAACTACGAGCAGTACTTC.

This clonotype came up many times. The CDR3 DNA reads TGCGCCAGCAGCTTGGGATCTAGGGATTCACCCCTCCACTTT. Translation: CASSLGSRDSPLHF. The J gene is TRBJ1-6, the V gene TRBV5-1; D unresolved. This CDR3 spans 14 amino acids. V shed 0 bases and J shed 8 bases, with 9 bases lying between them. Germline V gene sequence: CDR1 SGHRS, CDR2 YFSETQ. The complete variable domain, with remaining parts taken from reference TRBV5-1 and TRBJ1-6, reads KAGVTQTPRYLIKTRGQQVTLSCSPISGHRSVSWYQQTPGQGLQFLFEYFSETQRNKGNFPGRFSGRQFSNSRSEMNVSTLELGDSALYLCASSLGSRDSPLHFGNGTRLTVT.

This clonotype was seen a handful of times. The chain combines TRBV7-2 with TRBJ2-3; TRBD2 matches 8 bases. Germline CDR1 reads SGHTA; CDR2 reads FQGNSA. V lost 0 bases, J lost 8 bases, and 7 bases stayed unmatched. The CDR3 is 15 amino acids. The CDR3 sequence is CASSLASGGMRTQYF. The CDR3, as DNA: TGTGCCAGCAGCTTAGCCAGCGGGGGCATGCGTACGCAGTATTTT.

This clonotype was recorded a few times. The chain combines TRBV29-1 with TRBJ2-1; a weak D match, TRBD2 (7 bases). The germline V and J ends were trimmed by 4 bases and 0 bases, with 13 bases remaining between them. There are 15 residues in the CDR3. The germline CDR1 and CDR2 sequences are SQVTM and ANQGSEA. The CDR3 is CSVGGGQSSYNEQFF. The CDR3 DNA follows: TGCAGCGTTGGGGGGGGGCAGAGCTCCTACAATGAGCAGTTCTTC.

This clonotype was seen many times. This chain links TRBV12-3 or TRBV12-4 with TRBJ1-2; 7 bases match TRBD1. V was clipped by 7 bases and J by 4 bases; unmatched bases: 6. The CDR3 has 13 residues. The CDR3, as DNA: TGTGCCAGCACTCTGACAGGGACCTATGGCTACACCTTC. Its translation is CASTLTGTYGYTF.

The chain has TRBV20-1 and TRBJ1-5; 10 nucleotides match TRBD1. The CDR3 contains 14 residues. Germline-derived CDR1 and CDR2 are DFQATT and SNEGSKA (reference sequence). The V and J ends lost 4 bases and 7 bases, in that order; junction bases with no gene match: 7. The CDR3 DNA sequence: TGCAGTGCTATGACAGGGGGCATAAGGCAGCCCCAGCATTTT. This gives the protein CSAMTGGIRQPQHF.

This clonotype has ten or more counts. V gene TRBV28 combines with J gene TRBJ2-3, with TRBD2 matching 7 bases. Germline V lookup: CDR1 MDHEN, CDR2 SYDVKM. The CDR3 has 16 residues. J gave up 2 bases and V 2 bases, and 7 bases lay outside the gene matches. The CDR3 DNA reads TGTGCCAGCAGTTTAGCCAAAGCGGGGAACACAGATACGCAGTATTTT. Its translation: CASSLAKAGNTDTQYF.

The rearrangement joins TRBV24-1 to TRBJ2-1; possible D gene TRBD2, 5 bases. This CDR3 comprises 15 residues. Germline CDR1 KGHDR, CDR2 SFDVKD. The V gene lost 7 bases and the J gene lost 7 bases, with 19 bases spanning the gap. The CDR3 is CATSRSSSSGNEQFF. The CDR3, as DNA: TGTGCCACCAGCCGTAGCTCTAGCTCGGGTAATGAGCAGTTCTTC.

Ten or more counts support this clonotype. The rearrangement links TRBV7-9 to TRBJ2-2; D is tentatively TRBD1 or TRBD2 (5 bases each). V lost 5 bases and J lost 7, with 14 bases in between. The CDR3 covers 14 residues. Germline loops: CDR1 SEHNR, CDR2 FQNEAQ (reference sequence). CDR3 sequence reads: CASSLTGLSGELFF. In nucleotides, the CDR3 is TGTGCCAGCAGCCTAACGGGGCTCAGCGGGGAGCTGTTTTTT.

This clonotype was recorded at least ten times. CDR3 sequence (DNA): TGCGCCAGCAGGGCCCTCGCGGGGGCGACCAATGAGCAGTTCTTC. Its translation is CASRALAGATNEQFF. This sequence joins TRBV5-1 and TRBJ2-1; perhaps TRBD2 as D (7 bases). Trimming left V 5 bases short and J 6 bases short, with 18 bases between. Per the germline V gene, CDR1 is SGHRS and CDR2 is YFSETQ. The CDR3 runs to 15 residues.

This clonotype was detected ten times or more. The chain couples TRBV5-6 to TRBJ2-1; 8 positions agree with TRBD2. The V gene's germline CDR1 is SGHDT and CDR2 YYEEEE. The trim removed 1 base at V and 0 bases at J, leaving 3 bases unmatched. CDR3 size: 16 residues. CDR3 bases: TGTGCCAGCAGCTTGAGCGGGGGAAGCTCCTACAATGAGCAGTTCTTC. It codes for CASSLSGGSSYNEQFF. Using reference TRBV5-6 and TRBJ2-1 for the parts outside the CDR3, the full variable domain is DAGVTQSPTHLIKTRGQQVTLRCSPKSGHDTVSWYQQALGQGPQFIFQYYEEEERQRGNFPDRFSGHQFPNYSSELNVNALLLGDSALYLCASSLSGGSSYNEQFFGPGTRLTVL.

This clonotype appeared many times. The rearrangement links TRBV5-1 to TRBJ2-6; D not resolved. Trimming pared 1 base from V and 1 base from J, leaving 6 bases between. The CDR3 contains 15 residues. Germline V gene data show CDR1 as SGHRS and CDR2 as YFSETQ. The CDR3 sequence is CASSLWGSGANVLTF. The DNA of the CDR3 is TGCGCCAGCAGCTTGTGGGGTTCTGGGGCCAACGTCCTGACTTTC.

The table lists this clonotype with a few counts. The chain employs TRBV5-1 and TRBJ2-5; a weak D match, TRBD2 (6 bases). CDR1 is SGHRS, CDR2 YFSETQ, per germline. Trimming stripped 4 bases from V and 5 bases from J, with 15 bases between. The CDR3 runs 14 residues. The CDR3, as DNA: TGCGCCAGCAGCCCCGGCGGCCGGGGGGAGACCCAGTACTTC. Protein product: CASSPGGRGETQYF.

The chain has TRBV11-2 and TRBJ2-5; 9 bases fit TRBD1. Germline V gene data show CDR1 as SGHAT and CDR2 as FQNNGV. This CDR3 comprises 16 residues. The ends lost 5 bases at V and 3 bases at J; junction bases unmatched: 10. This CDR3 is CASSPLLTGGKETQYF. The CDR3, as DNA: TGTGCCAGCAGCCCCCTTTTAACAGGGGGCAAAGAGACCCAGTACTTC.

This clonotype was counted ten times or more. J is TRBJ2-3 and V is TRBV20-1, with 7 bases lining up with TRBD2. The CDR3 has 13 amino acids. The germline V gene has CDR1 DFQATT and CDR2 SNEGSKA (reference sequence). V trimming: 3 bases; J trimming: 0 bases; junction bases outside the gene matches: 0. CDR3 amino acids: CSASGGSTDTQYF. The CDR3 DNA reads TGCAGTGCTAGCGGGGGGAGCACAGATACGCAGTATTTT.

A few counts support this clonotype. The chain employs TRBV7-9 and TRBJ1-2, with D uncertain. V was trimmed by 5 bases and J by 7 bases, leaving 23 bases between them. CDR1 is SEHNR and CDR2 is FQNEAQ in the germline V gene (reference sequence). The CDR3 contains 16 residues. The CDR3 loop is CASSPRHISGVGGYTF. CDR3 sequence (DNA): TGTGCCAGCAGCCCAAGACATATTAGTGGCGTGGGTGGCTACACCTTC.

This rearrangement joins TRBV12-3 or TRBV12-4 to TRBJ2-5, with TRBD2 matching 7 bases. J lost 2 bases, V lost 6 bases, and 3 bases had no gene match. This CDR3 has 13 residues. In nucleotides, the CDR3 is TGTGCCAGCAGCACTAGCGTGCAAGAGACCCAGTACTTC. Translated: CASSTSVQETQYF.

CDR3 amino acids: CSARSDRNTEAFF. In DNA, the CDR3 is TGCAGTGCTAGATCCGACCGAAACACTGAAGCTTTCTTT. V usage is TRBV20-1 and J usage is TRBJ1-1, with D hard to call. Germline V gene lookup returns CDR1 DFQATT and CDR2 SNEGSKA (reference sequence). CDR3 size: 13 residues. V was shortened by 2 bases and J by 2 bases, with 9 bases between the two germline ends.

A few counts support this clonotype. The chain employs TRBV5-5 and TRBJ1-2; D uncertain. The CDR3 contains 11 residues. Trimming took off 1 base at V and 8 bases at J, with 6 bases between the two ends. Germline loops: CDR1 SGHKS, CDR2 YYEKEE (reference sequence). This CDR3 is CASSLLDGYTF. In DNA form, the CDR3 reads TGTGCCAGCAGCTTGTTGGACGGCTACACCTTC.

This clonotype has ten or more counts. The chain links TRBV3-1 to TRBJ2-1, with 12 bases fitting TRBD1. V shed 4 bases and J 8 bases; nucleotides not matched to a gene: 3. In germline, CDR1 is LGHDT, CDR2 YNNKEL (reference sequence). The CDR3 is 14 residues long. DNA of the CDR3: TGTGCCAGCAGCCCGGGACAGGGGGCCTATGAGCAGTTCTTC. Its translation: CASSPGQGAYEQFF.

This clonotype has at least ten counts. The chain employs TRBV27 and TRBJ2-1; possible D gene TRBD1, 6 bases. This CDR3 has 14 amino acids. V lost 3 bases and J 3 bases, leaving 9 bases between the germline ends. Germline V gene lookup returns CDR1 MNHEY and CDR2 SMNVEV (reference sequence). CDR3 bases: TGTGCCAGCAGTTTCGCAGGGGTCTACAATGAGCAGTTCTTC. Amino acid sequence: CASSFAGVYNEQFF.

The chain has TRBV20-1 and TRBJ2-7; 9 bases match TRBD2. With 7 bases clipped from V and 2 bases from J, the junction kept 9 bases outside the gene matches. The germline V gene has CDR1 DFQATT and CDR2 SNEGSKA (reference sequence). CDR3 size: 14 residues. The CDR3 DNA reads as TGCAGTGTCCCGGGCGGGGGGGCTCCCTACGAGCAGTACGTC. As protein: CSVPGGGAPYEQYV.

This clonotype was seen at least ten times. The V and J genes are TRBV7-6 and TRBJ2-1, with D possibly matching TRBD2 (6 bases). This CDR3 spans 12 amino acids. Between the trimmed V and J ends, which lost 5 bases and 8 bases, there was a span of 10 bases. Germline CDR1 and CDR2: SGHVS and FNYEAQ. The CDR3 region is CASSPWGDEQFF. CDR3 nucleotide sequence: TGTGCCAGCAGCCCCTGGGGGGATGAGCAGTTCTTC. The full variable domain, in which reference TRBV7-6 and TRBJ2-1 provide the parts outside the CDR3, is GAGVSQSPRYKVTKRGQDVALRCDPISGHVSLYWYRQALGQGPEFLTYFNYEAQQDKSGLPNDRFSAERPEGSISTLTIQRTEQRDSAMYRCASSPWGDEQFFGPGTRLTVL.

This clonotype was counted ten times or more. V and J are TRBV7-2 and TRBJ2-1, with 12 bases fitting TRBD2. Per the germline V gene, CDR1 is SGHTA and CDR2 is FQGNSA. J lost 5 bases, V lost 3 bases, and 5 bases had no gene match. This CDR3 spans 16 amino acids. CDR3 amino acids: CASSFPSGGVNNEQFF. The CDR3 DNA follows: TGTGCCAGCAGCTTCCCTAGCGGGGGGGTTAACAATGAGCAGTTCTTC.

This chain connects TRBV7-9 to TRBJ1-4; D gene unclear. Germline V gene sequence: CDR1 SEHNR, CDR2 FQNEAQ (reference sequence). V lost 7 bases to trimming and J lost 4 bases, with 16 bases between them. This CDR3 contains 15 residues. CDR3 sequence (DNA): TGTGCCAGCAACCCTGGGCAGGTCGTTAATGAAAAACTGTTTTTT. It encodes CASNPGQVVNEKLFF. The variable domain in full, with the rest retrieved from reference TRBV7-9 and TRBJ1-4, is DTGVSQNPRHKITKRGQNVTFRCDPISEHNRLYWYRQTLGQGPEFLTYFQNEAQLEKSRLLSDRFSAERPKGSFSTLEIQRTEQGDSAMYLCASNPGQVVNEKLFFGSGTQLSVL.